This passage covers 24 T cell receptor beta chains from one sample sequenced in a study of T cells after yellow fever vaccination. TCRdb re-analysed the 5' RACE reads in MiXCR, keeping a single row per CDR3 protein. The table shows almost 600,000 distinct CDR3 sequences, with roughly 13% occurring only once. The sequencing here drew on PBMCs, taken on the day of the yellow fever booster vaccination. The receptors stem from a man aged 25-40 years who received the YFV17D yellow fever vaccine.

The V and J genes are TRBV30 and TRBJ2-1, with D possibly being TRBD2 (5 bases). Per germline, CDR1 GTSNPN and CDR2 SVGIG (reference sequence). The CDR3 is 13 amino acids. Trimming removed 3 bases from V and 4 bases from J, with 10 bases in between. CDR3 sequence (DNA): TGTGCCTGGAGAAGCGGACTTTACAATGAGCAGTTCTTC. This translates into CAWRSGLYNEQFF.

This clonotype was seen many times. The J gene is TRBJ2-6, the V gene TRBV3-1; the D is unclear. CDR3 length: 14 amino acids. Germline values: CDR1 LGHDT, CDR2 YNNKEL (reference sequence). Trimming removed 4 bases from V and 2 bases from J, with 6 bases in between. CDR3 sequence: CASSRGTGANVLTF. CDR3 DNA sequence: TGTGCCAGCAGCCGGGGTACTGGGGCCAACGTCCTGACTTTC.

This clonotype was picked up a small number of times. The chain employs TRBV9 and TRBJ2-7, with 10 bases fitting TRBD1. Per germline, CDR1 SGDLS and CDR2 YYNGEE. This CDR3 comprises 14 residues. V lost 2 bases, J lost 5 bases, and 4 bases stayed unmatched. The CDR3 reads CASSVEGTGDEQYF. Here the CDR3 DNA reads TGTGCCAGCAGCGTTGAGGGGACAGGGGACGAGCAGTACTTC.

This clonotype was observed a few times. The chain joins TRBV14 to TRBJ2-7; no firm D call. The V gene lost 4 bases and the J gene lost 4 bases, with 20 bases spanning the gap. CDR3 size: 16 residues. CDR1 and CDR2 from the germline V gene are SGHDN and FVKESK. The CDR3 DNA follows: TGTGCCAGCAGCCCCCTTGCGAGTTCTGTCGGGTACGAGCAGTACTTC. The encoded protein is CASSPLASSVGYEQYF.

The rearrangement links TRBV24-1 to TRBJ2-1, with D possibly matching TRBD2 (7 bases). Germline assignment: CDR1 KGHDR and CDR2 SFDVKD. CDR3 size: 16 residues. Trimming stripped 1 base from V and 4 bases from J, with 13 bases between. CDR3 sequence (DNA): TGTGCCACCAGTGATTTTTCACAGGGAGGGTACAATGAGCAGTTCTTC. Encoded protein: CATSDFSQGGYNEQFF.

CDR3 DNA sequence: TGCAGCGTTGTTGGCAGGGTTAGCTCCTACGAGCAGTACTTC. This encodes CSVVGRVSSYEQYF. The chain couples TRBV29-1 to TRBJ2-7; perhaps TRBD1 as D (5 bases). V was clipped by 4 bases and J by 0 bases, with 13 bases between them. CDR1 and CDR2 from the germline V gene are SQVTM and ANQGSEA. This CDR3 has 14 amino acids.

For the CDR3, the DNA is TGTGCCAGCAGCGCTGGAGGGGCGGGAGCCACAGATACGCAGTATTTT. As protein: CASSAGGAGATDTQYF. The rearrangement uses TRBV7-9 and TRBJ2-3; 7 positions match TRBD2. CDR1 is SEHNR and CDR2 is FQNEAQ in the germline V gene (reference sequence). V lost 5 bases to trimming and J lost 2 bases; unmatched junction nucleotides: 10. The CDR3 contains 16 residues.

The chain carries TRBV6-1 and TRBJ1-6, with D maybe TRBD1 (5 bases). The V gene lost 5 bases and the J gene lost 7 bases, with 18 bases spanning the gap. CDR3 length: 16 residues. The germline V gene has CDR1 MNHNS and CDR2 SASEGT. The CDR3 loop reads CASSPRGTDTNSPLHF. The CDR3 nucleotides read TGTGCCAGCAGTCCCCGAGGGACTGACACAAATTCACCCCTCCACTTT.

This clonotype has just a few counts. The chain is built from TRBV24-1 and TRBJ2-7; D tentatively fits TRBD1 or TRBD2 (5 bases each). This CDR3 has 16 residues. V lost 0 bases and J 2 bases, leaving 13 bases between the germline ends. The germline V gene encodes CDR1 KGHDR and CDR2 SFDVKD. The CDR3 sequence is CATSDLGGSAPYEQYF. The CDR3 nucleotides are TGTGCCACCAGTGATTTGGGGGGAAGCGCCCCCTACGAGCAGTACTTC.

This clonotype has just a few counts. The CDR3 spells CAISESIGGQQFF. CDR3 DNA: TGTGCCATCAGTGAGTCCATAGGGGGTCAGCAGTTCTTC. This chain joins TRBV10-3 and TRBJ2-1, with D perhaps TRBD1 (6 bases). The germline V gene encodes CDR1 ENHRY and CDR2 SYGVKD. Trimming took off 0 bases at V and 11 bases at J, with 11 bases between the two ends. The CDR3 consists of 13 residues.

This sequence joins TRBV6-2 or TRBV6-3 and TRBJ1-5, with D possibly being TRBD1 (6 bases). CDR3 length equals 17 residues. Per the germline V gene, CDR1 is MNHEY and CDR2 is SVGEGT. Trimming took off 1 base at V and 4 bases at J, with 17 bases between the two ends. In DNA, the CDR3 is TGTGCCAGCAGTTACTACATGGGACACGAGGAAAATCAGCCCCAGCATTTT. This gives the protein CASSYYMGHEENQPQHF.

The rearrangement joins TRBV29-1 to TRBJ2-3, with unresolved D. The CDR3 extends over 14 amino acids. The germline V gene encodes CDR1 SQVTM and CDR2 ANQGSEA. V was clipped by 7 bases and J by 0 bases, with 14 bases between them. The CDR3 is CSADRLSSTDTQYF. CDR3 coding DNA: TGCAGCGCTGACCGGTTGTCTAGCACAGATACGCAGTATTTT.

In this sample, this clonotype turned up a few times. The gene calls are TRBV20-1 and TRBJ2-1, with D perhaps given as TRBD1 or TRBD2 (5 bases each). Germline V CDR1 and CDR2: DFQATT, SNEGSKA (reference sequence). Trimming stripped 5 bases from V and 4 bases from J, with 18 bases between. The CDR3 spans 15 residues. CDR3 DNA sequence: TGCAGTGCTGTCTCCGGGGCGGTAGAGTACAATGAGCAGTTCTTC. This codes for CSAVSGAVEYNEQFF.

V usage is TRBV30 and J usage is TRBJ2-1, with D tentatively TRBD1 or TRBD2 (10 bases each). The CDR3 is 19 amino acids. Trimming left V 2 bases short and J 1 base short, with 24 bases between. CDR1 GTSNPN and CDR2 SVGIG come from the germline V gene (reference sequence). The CDR3 DNA reads TGTGCCTGGAGTACAAGGGACAGGGGAGCGGGAGGGTCCTACAATGAGCAGTTCTTC. Translating it yields CAWSTRDRGAGGSYNEQFF.

This clonotype was detected only a few times. V gene TRBV21-1 combines with J gene TRBJ1-1; the D segment call TRBD1 is taken from the table without a DNA check. TRBV21-1 constitutes a pseudogene. The CDR3 sequence is 14 residues long. The CDR3 nucleotides read TGTGCCAGCAGCAAGAATGACAGTCACACTGAAGCTTTCTTT. It codes for CASSKNDSHTEAFF.

This clonotype was counted a few times. The chain carries TRBV29-1 and TRBJ1-6, with unresolved D. There are 13 residues in the CDR3. V gave up 6 bases and J gave up 9 bases, with 15 bases separating them. Germline values: CDR1 SQVTM, CDR2 ANQGSEA. The CDR3 region is CSVAESESSPLHF. The CDR3 DNA is TGCAGCGTCGCGGAGTCGGAAAGTTCACCCCTCCACTTT. The whole variable domain, remainder taken from reference TRBV29-1 and TRBJ1-6, is SAVISQKPSRDICQRGTSLTIQCQVDSQVTMMFWYRQQPGQSLTLIATANQGSEATYESGFVIDKFPISRPNLTFSTLTVSNMSPEDSSIYLCSVAESESSPLHFGNGTRLTVT.

The rearrangement joins TRBV5-1 to TRBJ1-5; 7 bases map to TRBD1. There are 14 residues in the CDR3. The J segment lost 3 bases and the V segment lost 3 bases, leaving 3 bases of the junction unmatched. Per germline, CDR1 SGHRS and CDR2 YFSETQ. This chain's CDR3 is CASSSGGNNQPQHF. The CDR3 DNA follows: TGCGCCAGCAGCTCAGGGGGTAACAATCAGCCCCAGCATTTT.

This clonotype appeared many times. V is TRBV5-1 and J is TRBJ2-6, with no clear D. V was shortened by 4 bases and J by 4 bases, with 9 bases between the two germline ends. This CDR3 is built from 14 residues. The germline gives CDR1 SGHRS, CDR2 YFSETQ. The CDR3 is CASSRALGANVLTF. CDR3 bases: TGCGCCAGCAGCCGGGCCCTCGGGGCCAACGTCCTGACTTTC.

This clonotype came up a few times. The chain is built from TRBV3-1 and TRBJ2-7, with 7 bases aligning to TRBD2. V trimming: 4 bases; J trimming: 3 bases; junction bases outside the gene matches: 9. CDR1 is LGHDT, CDR2 YNNKEL, per germline (reference sequence). This CDR3 has 15 amino acids. The CDR3 is CASSPPGGTFYEQYF. CDR3 DNA: TGTGCCAGCAGCCCCCCCGGGGGGACTTTCTACGAGCAGTACTTC.

This clonotype came up a few times. This chain connects TRBV6-1 to TRBJ2-7, with 11 positions matching TRBD2. CDR3 length equals 14 residues. The junction had 4 bases not matched to a gene; V was cut back by 6 bases and J by 3 bases. Germline CDR1 is MNHNS and CDR2 is SASEGT. Written as DNA, the CDR3 is TGTGCCAGCAGAACCACTAGCGGGGGCTACGAGCAGTACTTC. It is translated as CASRTTSGGYEQYF.

This clonotype was observed a few times. This chain links TRBV28 with TRBJ2-1, with 10 bases lining up with TRBD2. Germline V CDR1 and CDR2: MDHEN, SYDVKM. CDR3 size: 16 residues. Trimming at V came to 6 bases and at J to 5 bases, leaving 10 bases not matched to a gene. DNA of the CDR3: TGTGCCAGCAGGACCATTAGCGGGAGGTCTGACAATGAGCAGTTCTTC. It is translated as CASRTISGRSDNEQFF.

This chain links TRBV12-3 or TRBV12-4 with TRBJ2-1, with TRBD2 matching over 10 bases. The CDR3 length is 15 residues. J lost 7 bases, V lost 5 bases, and 8 bases had no gene match. DNA of the CDR3: TGTGCCAGCAGTCCTAGCGGGAGCGGGAGAAATGAGCAGTTCTTC. Its protein is CASSPSGSGRNEQFF.

This clonotype was seen a few times. The CDR3 sequence is CSSQVGRDTQYF. CDR3 coding DNA: TGCAGCTCGCAAGTGGGTAGGGATACGCAGTATTTT. This chain connects TRBV29-1 to TRBJ2-3; D is unclear. Trimming pared 8 bases from V and 6 bases from J, leaving 15 bases between. This CDR3 is built from 12 residues. CDR1 is SQVTM and CDR2 is ANQGSEA in the germline V gene.

The gene calls are TRBV3-1 and TRBJ2-7; possible D gene TRBD2, 5 bases. Germline assignment: CDR1 LGHDT and CDR2 YNNKEL (reference sequence). The CDR3 loop spans 14 amino acids. Trimming removed 4 bases at V and 3 bases at J, with 13 bases between. CDR3 amino acids: CASSLASNLYEQYF. CDR3 coding DNA: TGTGCCAGCAGCCTAGCGAGTAATCTCTACGAGCAGTACTTC.